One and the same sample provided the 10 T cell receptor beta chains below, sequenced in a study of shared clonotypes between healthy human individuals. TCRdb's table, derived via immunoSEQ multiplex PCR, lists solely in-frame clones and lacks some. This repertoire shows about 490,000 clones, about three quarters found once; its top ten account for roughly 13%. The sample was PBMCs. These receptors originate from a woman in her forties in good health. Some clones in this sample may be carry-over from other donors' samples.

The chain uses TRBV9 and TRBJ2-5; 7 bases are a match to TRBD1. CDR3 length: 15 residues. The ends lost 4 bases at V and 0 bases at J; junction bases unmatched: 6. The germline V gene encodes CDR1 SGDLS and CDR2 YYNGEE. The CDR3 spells CASSQMTGYQETQYF. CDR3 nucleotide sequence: TGTGCCAGCAGCCAAATGACAGGGTACCAAGAGACCCAGTACTTC.

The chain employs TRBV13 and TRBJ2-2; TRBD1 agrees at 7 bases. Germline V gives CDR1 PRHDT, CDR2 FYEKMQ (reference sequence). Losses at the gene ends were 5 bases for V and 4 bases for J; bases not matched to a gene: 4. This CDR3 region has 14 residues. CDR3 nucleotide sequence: TGTGCCAGCAGCCTACAGGGGCCCACCGGGGAGCTGTTTTTT. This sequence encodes CASSLQGPTGELFF.

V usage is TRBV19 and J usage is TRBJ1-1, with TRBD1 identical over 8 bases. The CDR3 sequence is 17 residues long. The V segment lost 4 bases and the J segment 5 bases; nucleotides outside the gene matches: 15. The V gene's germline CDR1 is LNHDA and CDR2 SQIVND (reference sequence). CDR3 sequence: CASSTRRDRQLQTEAFF. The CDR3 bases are TGTGCCAGTAGTACCCGGCGGGACAGGCAACTCCAAACTGAAGCTTTCTTT.

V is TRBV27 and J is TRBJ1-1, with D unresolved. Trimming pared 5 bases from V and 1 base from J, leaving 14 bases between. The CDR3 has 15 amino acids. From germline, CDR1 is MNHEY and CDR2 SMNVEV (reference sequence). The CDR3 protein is CASSRRGVGNTEAFF. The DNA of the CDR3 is TGTGCCAGCAGTCGGCGCGGGGTTGGGAACACTGAAGCTTTCTTT.

In DNA, the CDR3 is TGTGCCAGCAGTTTGTCCGTTTATACGCAGTATTTT. Translated, it gives CASSLSVYTQYF. The rearrangement joins TRBV28 to TRBJ2-3; no definite D call. CDR1 MDHEN and CDR2 SYDVKM come from the germline V gene. The ends were cut back, 3 bases at V and 7 bases at J, with 8 bases in the middle. The CDR3 is 12 residues long.

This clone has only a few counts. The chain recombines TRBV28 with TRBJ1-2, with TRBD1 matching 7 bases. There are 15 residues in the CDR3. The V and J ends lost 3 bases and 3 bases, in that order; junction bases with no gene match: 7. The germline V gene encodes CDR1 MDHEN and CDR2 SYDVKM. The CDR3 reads CASSFSIGGDYGYTF. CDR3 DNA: TGTGCCAGCAGTTTTTCTATAGGGGGCGACTATGGCTACACCTTC.

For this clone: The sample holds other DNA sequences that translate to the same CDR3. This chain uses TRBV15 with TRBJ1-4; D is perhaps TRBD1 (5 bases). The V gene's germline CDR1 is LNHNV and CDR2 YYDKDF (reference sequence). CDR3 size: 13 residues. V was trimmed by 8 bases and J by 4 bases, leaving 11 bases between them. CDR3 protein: CATSRDYNEKLFF. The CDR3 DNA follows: TGTGCCACCTCCAGGGATTATAATGAAAAACTGTTTTTT.

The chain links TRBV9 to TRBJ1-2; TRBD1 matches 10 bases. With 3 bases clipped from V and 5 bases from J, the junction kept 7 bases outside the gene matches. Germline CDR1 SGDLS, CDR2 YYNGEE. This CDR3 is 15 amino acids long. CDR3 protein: CASSEGTGAEYGYTF. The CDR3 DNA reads TGTGCCAGCAGCGAAGGGACAGGGGCGGAGTATGGCTACACCTTC.

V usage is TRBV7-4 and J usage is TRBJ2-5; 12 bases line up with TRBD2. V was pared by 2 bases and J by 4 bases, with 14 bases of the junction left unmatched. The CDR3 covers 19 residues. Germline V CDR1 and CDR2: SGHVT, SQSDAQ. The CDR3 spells CASSLRGPRTSGTRETQYF. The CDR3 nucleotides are TGTGCCAGCAGCTTAAGGGGCCCCCGGACTAGCGGGACTCGAGAGACCCAGTACTTC.

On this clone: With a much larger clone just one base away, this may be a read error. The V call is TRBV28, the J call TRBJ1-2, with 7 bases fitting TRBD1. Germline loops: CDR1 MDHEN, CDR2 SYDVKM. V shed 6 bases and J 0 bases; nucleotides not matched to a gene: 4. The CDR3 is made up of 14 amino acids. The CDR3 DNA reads TGTGCCAGCAGCGACAGGGAACCTAACTATGGCTACACCTTC. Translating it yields CASSDREPNYGYTF.